The T cell receptor beta chain under discussion was sequenced for a study of cytomegalovirus exposure and HLA in healthy donors. Using immunoSEQ multiplex PCR, the repertoire was profiled, and TCRdb retains in-frame clones only, with some absent. The table shows 150,000 to 200,000 clones, with around 84% occurring only once. The specimen sequenced was PBMCs. This TCR was recovered from a man aged 18-30 years in good health and CMV-seropositive.

For the CDR3, the DNA is TGTGCCAGCAGCCCTACGGGGGGGTTCGGTGGCTACACCTTC. Residues: CASSPTGGFGGYTF. J is TRBJ1-2 and V is TRBV7-8, with a weak D call TRBD1 (5 bases). CDR3 size: 14 residues. CDR1 and CDR2 from the germline V gene are SGHVS and FQNEAQ. V lost 5 bases, J lost 7 bases, and 17 bases lay in between.